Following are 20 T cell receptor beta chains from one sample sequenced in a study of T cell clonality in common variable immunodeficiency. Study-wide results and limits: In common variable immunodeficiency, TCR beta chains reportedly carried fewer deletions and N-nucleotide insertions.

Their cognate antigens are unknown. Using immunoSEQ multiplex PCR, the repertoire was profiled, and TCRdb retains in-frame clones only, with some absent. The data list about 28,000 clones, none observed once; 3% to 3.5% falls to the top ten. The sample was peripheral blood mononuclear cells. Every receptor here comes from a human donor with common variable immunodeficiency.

The CDR3 reads CASTQGGGRLANEKLFF. The CDR3 DNA, read in part, is TGTGCCAGCACTCAAGGGGGCGGCCGGTTAGCTAATGAAAAA. V and J are TRBV7-8 and TRBJ1-4; 7 positions match TRBD1. The CDR3 goes on 3 residues after the read ends, and that part is filled in from the germline J gene. V dropped 7 bases and J dropped 3; count of bases not matched to a gene: 14. This CDR3 has 17 amino acids. Germline V gene lookup returns CDR1 SGHVS and CDR2 FQNEAQ.

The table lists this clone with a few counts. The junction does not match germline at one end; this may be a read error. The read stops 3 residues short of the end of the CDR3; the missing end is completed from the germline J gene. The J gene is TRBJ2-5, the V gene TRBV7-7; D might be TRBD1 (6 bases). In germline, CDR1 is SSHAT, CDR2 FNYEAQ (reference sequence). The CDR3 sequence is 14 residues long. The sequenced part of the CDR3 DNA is TGTGCTAGCAGCTTAGGACAGTACCAAGAGACC. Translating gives CASSLGQYQET. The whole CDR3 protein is CASSLGQYQETQYF.

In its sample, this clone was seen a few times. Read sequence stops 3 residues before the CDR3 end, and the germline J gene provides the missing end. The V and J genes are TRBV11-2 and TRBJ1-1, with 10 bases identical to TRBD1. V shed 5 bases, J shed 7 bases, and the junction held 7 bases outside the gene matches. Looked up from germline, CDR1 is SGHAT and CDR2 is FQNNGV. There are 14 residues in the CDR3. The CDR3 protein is CASSMDRGFGEAFF. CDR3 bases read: TGTGCCAGCAGCATGGACAGGGGGTTTGGTGAA.

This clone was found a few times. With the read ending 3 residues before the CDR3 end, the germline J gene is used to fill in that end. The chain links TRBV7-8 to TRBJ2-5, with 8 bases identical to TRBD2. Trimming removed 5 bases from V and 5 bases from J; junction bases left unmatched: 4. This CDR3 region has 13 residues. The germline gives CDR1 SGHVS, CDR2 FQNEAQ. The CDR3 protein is CASSPGRGETQYF. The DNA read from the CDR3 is TGTGCCAGCAGCCCCGGGAGGGGGGAGACC.

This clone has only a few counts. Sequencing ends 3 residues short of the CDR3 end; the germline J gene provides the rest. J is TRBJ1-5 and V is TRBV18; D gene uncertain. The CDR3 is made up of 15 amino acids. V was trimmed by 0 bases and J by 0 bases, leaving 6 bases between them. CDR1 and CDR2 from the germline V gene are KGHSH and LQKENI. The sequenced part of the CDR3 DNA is TGTGCCAGCTCACCACCCGGGGTTAGCAATCAGCCC. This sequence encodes CASSPPGVSNQP. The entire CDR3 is CASSPPGVSNQPQHF.

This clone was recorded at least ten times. The CDR3 is CASSDSTGEANEQFF. Incomplete CDR3 DNA: TGTGCCAGCAGTGACAGCACAGGGGAGGCCAATGAG. This chain joins TRBV6-4 and TRBJ2-1; perhaps TRBD1 as D (7 bases). The sequenced fragment ends 3 residues before the CDR3 boundary, so the rest is inferred from the germline J gene. Germline CDR1 MRHNA, CDR2 SNTAGT. Trimming removed 2 bases at V and 6 bases at J, with 14 bases between. The CDR3 runs to 15 residues.

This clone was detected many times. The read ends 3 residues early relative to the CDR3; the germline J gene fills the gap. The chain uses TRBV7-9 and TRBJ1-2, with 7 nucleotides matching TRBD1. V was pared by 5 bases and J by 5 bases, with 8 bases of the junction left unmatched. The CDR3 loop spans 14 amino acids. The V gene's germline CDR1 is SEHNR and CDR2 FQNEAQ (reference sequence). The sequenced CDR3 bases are TGTGCCAGCAGCCCTCAGGGGGGCCCATATGGC. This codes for CASSPQGGPYG. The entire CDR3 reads CASSPQGGPYGYTF.

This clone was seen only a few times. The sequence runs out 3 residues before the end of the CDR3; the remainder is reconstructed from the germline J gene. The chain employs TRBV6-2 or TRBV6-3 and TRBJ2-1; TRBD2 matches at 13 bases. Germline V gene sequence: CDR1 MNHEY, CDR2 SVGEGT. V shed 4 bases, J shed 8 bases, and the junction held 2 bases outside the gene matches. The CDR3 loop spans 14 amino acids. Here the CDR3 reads CASSFGTSGDEQFF. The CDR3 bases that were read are TGTGCCAGCAGTTTCGGGACTAGCGGGGATGAG.

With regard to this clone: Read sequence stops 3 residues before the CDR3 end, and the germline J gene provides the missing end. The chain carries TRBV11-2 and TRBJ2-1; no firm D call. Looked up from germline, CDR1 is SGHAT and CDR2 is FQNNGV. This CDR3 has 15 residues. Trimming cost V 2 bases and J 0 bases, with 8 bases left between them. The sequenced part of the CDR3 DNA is TGTGCCAGCAGCTTACAGGTAAACTCCTACAATGAG. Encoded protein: CASSLQVNSYNE. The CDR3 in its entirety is CASSLQVNSYNEQFF.

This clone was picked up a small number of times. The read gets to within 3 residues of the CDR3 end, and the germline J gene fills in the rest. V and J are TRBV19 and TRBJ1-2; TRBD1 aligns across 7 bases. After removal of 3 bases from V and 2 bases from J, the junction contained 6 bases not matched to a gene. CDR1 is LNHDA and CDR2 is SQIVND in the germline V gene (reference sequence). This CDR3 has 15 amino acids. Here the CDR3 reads CASSMDGTANYGYTF. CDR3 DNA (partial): TGTGCCAGTAGTATGGATGGGACAGCAAACTATGGC.

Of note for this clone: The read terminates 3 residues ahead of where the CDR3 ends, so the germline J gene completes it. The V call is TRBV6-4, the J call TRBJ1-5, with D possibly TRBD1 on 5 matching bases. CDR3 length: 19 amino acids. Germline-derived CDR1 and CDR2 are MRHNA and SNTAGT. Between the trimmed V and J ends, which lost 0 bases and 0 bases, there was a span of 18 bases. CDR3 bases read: TGTGCCAGCAGTGACTCGATTAGTCCGACAGTTCATAGCAATCAGCCC. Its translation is CASSDSISPTVHSNQP. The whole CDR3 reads CASSDSISPTVHSNQPQHF.

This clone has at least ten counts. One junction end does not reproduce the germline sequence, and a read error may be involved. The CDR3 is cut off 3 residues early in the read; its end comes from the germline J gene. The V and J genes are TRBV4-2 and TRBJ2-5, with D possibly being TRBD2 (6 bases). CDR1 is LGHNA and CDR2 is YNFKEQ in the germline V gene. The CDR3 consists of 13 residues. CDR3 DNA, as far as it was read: TGCGCCAGCAGCCAATTTGGGGGGGAGACC. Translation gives CASSQFGGET. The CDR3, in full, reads CASSQFGGETQYF.

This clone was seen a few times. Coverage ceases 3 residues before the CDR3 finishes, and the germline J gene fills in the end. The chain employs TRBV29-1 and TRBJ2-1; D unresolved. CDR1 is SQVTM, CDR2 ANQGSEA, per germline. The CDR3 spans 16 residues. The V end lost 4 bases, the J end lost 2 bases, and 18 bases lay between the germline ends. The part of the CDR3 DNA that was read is TGCAGCGTTGCATCCAGCCCGAGGAGCGCCTACAATGAG. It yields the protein CSVASSPRSAYNE. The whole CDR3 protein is CSVASSPRSAYNEQFF.

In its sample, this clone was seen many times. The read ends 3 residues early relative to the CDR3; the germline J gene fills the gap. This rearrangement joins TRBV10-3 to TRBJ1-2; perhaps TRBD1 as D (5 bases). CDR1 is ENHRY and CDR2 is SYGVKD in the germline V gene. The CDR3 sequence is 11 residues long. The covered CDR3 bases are TGTGCCATCAGCCTCGGGGGGGGC. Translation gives CAISLGGG. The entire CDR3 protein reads CAISLGGGYTF.

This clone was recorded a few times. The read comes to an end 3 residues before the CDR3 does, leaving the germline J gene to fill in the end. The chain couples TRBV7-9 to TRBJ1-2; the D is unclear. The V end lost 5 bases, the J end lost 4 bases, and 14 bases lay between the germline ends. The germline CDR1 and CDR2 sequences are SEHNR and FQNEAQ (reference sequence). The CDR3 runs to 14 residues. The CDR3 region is CASSLRHIPYGYTF. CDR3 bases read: TGTGCCAGCAGCCTAAGACACATCCCCTATGGC.

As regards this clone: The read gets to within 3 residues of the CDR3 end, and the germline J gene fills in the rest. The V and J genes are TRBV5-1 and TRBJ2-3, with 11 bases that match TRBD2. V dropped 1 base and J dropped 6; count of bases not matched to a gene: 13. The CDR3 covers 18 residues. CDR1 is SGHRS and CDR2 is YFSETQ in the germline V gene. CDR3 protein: CASSLRRTSGGTMDTQYF. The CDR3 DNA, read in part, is TGCGCCAGCAGCTTGCGCCGAACTAGCGGGGGAACCATGGATACG.

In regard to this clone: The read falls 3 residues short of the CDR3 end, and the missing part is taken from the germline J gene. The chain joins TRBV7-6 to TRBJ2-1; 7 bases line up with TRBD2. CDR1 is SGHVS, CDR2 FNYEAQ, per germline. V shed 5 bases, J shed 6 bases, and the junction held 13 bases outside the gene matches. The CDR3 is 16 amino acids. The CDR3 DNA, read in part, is TGTGCCAGCAGCCCGGACTCCGGGGGGTTAGTCAATGAG. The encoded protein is CASSPDSGGLVNE. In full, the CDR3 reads CASSPDSGGLVNEQFF.

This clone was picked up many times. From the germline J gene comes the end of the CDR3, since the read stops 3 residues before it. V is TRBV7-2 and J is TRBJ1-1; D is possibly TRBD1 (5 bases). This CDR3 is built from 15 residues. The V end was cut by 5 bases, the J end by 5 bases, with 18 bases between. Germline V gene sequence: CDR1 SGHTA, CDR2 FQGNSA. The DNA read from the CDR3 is TGTGCCAGCAGCATTACGAGGACACTTGGGACTGAA. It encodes CASSITRTLGTE. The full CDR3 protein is CASSITRTLGTEAFF. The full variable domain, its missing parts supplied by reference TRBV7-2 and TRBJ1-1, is GAGVSQSPSNKVTEKGKDVELRCDPISGHTALYWYRQSLGQGLEFLIYFQGNSAPDKSGLPSDRFSAERTGGSVSTLTIQRTQQEDSAVYLCASSITRTLGTEAFFGQGTRLTVV.

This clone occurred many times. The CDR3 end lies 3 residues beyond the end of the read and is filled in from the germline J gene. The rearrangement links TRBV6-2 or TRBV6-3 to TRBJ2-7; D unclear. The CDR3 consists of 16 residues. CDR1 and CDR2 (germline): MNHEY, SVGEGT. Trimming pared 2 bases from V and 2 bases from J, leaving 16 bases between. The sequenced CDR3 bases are TGTGCCAGCAGTTACCCACCCGTAGGGCAGCCCTACGAG. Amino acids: CASSYPPVGQPYE. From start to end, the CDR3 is CASSYPPVGQPYEQYF.

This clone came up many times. CDR3 protein: CASSWTGEGYEQYF. The DNA read from the CDR3 is TGCGCCAGCAGCTGGACAGGGGAGGGCTACGAG. The rearrangement joins TRBV5-1 to TRBJ2-7; 9 nucleotides line up with TRBD1. The CDR3 is cut off 3 residues early in the read; its end comes from the germline J gene. The CDR3 covers 14 residues. V lost 3 bases to trimming and J lost 3 bases; unmatched junction nucleotides: 4. Germline V gives CDR1 SGHRS, CDR2 YFSETQ.